This T cell receptor (beta chain) derives from a study of blood T cell repertoires in COVID-19 (dated by TCRdb to the early 2020s). Regarding the complete study: Collaborator samples came from the United States, Italy and Spain and covered acute and convalescent phases of COVID-19. Samples came from the ongoing ImmuneRACE study (first 160 participants) plus 1,254 subjects from 6 global collaborators. The prospective study material was composed of cDNA or gDNA derived from T cells, B-cell-depleted T cells, or PBMCs. The repertoires were made available in a free public database intended to serve as a resource for research on the immune response to SARS-CoV-2. Where HLA class I and class II types were available, the types were taken from metadata supplied by the sample provider, not from assay-based typing. Sample metadata almost always included a de-identified subject ID, COVID-19 status, age in years and sex. Subjects who had been exposed to COVID-19, were actively infected with it, or had recovered from it provided the deeply sampled blood TCRbeta repertoires that made up the dataset. What the work shows at the level of the full study, not this receptor alone: Clinical and demographic metadata were provided uncurated, with the amount varying by source and participant.

Participants in the prospective study were aged about 18 to 100 years, lived in some 24 United States geographic areas, and enrolled through a virtual design. To assign participants to cohorts, the prospective study relied on clinical history that participants themselves reported in a screening survey and a study questionnaire. In the prospective study, mobile phlebotomists collected whole blood, serum and a nasopharyngeal or oropharyngeal swab from each participant. Additional blood draws and questionnaires over an approximately two-month period could optionally be provided by prospective study participants. Before DNA extraction, blood samples from the prospective study were shipped at room temperature or frozen. TCRbeta CDR3 regions were amplified from genomic DNA using the immunoSEQ Assay, a bias-controlled multiplex PCR. Regarding the original processing steps: The number of nucleated cells in each sample was estimated by amplification of reference gene primers within the assay. To quantify the absolute abundance of each unique TCRbeta CDR3 rearrangement, sequence reads were collapsed and filtered. For each sample, productive Simpson clonality was calculated as the square root of Simpson's diversity index across productive rearrangements. TCRdb took over this immuneACCESS table, retaining in-frame rearrangements with V and J assigned. Such tables are incomplete; in checked studies, under half of the missing clones stem from an unresolved V gene, and the remainder is unexplained. That table supplies the V and J calls and clone size; D and trimming were determined from the DNA. The sample data list 200,000 to 300,000 clones, and roughly 91% of these were observed just once. The ten largest clones represent 4% of the sample.

A remark on this clone: The specificity of this receptor is unknown. The input lacks base qualities; no much larger clone sits a single base away.

The CDR3 holds 16 amino acids from the cysteine to the phenylalanine. The only DNA kept is the CDR3, 48 bases in frame from the first base. Looking up the germline V gene yields CDR1 MNHEY and CDR2 SVGAGI. The junction shows trimming of 0 bases on V and 0 bases on J, plus 8 bases between the germline ends. What was sequenced was PBMCs or T cells enriched from blood (not recorded which). The sequence is built from TRBV6-5 and TRBJ1-4; no D gene can be assigned with confidence. This TCR was recovered from a woman aged 30 to 39 with acute COVID-19. The CDR3 has the sequence CASSYSRGATNEKLFF. The nucleotide sequence is TGTGCCAGCAGTTACTCCCGGGGAGCAACTAATGAAAAACTGTTTTTT.